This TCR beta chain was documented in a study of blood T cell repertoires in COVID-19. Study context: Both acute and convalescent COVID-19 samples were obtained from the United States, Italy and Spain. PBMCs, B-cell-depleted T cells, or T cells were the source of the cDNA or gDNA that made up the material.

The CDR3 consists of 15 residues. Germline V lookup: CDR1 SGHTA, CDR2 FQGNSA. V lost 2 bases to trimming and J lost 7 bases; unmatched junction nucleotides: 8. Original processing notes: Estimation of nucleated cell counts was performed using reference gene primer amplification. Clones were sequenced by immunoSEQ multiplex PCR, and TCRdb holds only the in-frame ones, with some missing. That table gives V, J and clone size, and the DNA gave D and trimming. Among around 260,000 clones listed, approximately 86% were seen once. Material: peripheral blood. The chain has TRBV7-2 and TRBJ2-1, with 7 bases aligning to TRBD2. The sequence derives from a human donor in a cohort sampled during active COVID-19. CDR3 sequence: CASSLRLADANEQFF. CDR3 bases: TGTGCCAGCAGCTTAAGGCTAGCGGACGCAAATGAGCAGTTCTTC.